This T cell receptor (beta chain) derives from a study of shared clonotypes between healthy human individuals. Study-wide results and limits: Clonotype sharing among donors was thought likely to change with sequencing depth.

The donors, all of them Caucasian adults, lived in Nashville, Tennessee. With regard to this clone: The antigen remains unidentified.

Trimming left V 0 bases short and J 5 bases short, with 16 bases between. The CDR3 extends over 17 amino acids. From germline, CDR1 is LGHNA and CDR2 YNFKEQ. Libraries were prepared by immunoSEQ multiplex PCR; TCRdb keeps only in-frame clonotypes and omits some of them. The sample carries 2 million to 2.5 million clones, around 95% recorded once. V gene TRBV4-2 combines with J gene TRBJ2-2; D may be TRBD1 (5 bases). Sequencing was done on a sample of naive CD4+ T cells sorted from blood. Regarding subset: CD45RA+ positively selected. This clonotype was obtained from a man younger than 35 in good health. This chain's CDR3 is CASSQDLGQGSTGELFF. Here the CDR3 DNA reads TGTGCCAGCAGCCAAGATCTGGGGCAGGGAAGTACCGGGGAGCTGTTTTTT.